Listed here are 12 T cell receptor beta chains from one sample, sequenced in a study of blood T cells in healthy people across ages (dated by TCRdb to between 2015 and 2017). Receptors were amplified or captured by 5' RACE. The sequencer listed for this sample is Illumina HiSeq 2500. A second about 7 to 12 cycle PCR used a sample-barcoded 5' primer and a J-beta primer mix. The public reads were run again by TCRdb, first through fastp at Q25 and then through MiXCR, and only productive beta chains were kept. Entries that share a CDR3 protein sequence are merged under the most common genes and DNA. This sample lists over 1,300,000 distinct CDR3 sequences; 55% to 75% were detected once. The ten largest account for under 8.5% of the sample. Sequenced material: blood. Every receptor here comes from a man aged 18 to 29 in good health.

The chain carries TRBV20-1 and TRBJ2-5; 10 positions match TRBD2. The CDR3 sequence is 18 residues long. The germline gives CDR1 DFQATT, CDR2 SNEGSKA (reference sequence). Losses at the gene ends were 3 bases for V and 1 base for J; bases not matched to a gene: 14. The CDR3 is CSARFGLAGAGSQETQYF. CDR3 bases: TGCAGTGCTAGGTTTGGGCTAGCGGGGGCAGGAAGCCAAGAGACCCAGTACTTC.

V usage is TRBV5-1 and J usage is TRBJ2-1, with TRBD2 as a possible D gene (6 bases). CDR1 and CDR2 from the germline V gene are SGHRS and YFSETQ. This CDR3 is built from 15 residues. Trimming stripped 4 bases from V and 8 bases from J, with 19 bases between. The CDR3 DNA is TGCGCCAGCAGCCCGATGGGGGGAGAGGTTGATGAGCAGTTCTTC. Residues: CASSPMGGEVDEQFF. Together with reference TRBV5-1 and TRBJ2-1, the CDR3 gives the full variable domain: KAGVTQTPRYLIKTRGQQVTLSCSPISGHRSVSWYQQTPGQGLQFLFEYFSETQRNKGNFPGRFSGRQFSNSRSEMNVSTLELGDSALYLCASSPMGGEVDEQFFGPGTRLTVL.

The chain recombines TRBV20-1 with TRBJ1-6, with TRBD1 matching over 9 bases. CDR1 DFQATT and CDR2 SNEGSKA come from the germline V gene (reference sequence). Trimming at V came to 6 bases and at J to 7 bases, leaving 13 bases not matched to a gene. There are 16 residues in the CDR3. The CDR3 here is CSAWGVLTGGNSPLHF. The CDR3 DNA reads TGCAGTGCGTGGGGCGTGCTGACAGGGGGAAATTCACCCCTCCACTTT.

The genes are TRBV6-6 and TRBJ2-1; a possible D gene is TRBD1 (5 bases). The CDR3 length is 15 residues. V lost 6 bases and J lost 2, with 14 bases in between. The germline V gene has CDR1 MNHNY and CDR2 SVGAGI (reference sequence). The CDR3 reads CASRSPDSPYNEQFF. The CDR3 bases are TGTGCCAGCAGGTCACCCGACAGCCCCTACAATGAGCAGTTCTTC.

The chain is built from TRBV5-1 and TRBJ2-7, with TRBD2 matching over 7 bases. CDR1 is SGHRS, CDR2 YFSETQ, per germline. This CDR3 comprises 14 residues. The ends lost 4 bases at V and 4 bases at J; junction bases unmatched: 8. In DNA form, the CDR3 reads TGCGCCAGCAGCGAGACTAGCCCCAGTTACGAGCAGTACTTC. This gives the protein CASSETSPSYEQYF.

The chain joins TRBV2 to TRBJ1-6, with 7 bases fitting TRBD1. The germline CDR1 and CDR2 sequences are SNHLY and FYNNEI. The CDR3 contains 15 residues. V gave up 6 bases and J gave up 9 bases; unmatched junction bases: 11. The CDR3 nucleotides are TGTGCCAGCAGCGTTGACAGGGCGGGTCTTTCACCCCTCCACTTT. Its protein is CASSVDRAGLSPLHF.

The V and J genes are TRBV4-2 and TRBJ1-1, with D perhaps matching TRBD1 (6 bases). Germline CDR1 is LGHNA and CDR2 is YNFKEQ. This CDR3 contains 15 residues. V was pared by 0 bases and J by 2 bases, with 10 bases between. DNA for the CDR3: TGTGCCAGCAGCCAAGAAGGGGGGGTTAACACTGAAGCTTTCTTT. It specifies CASSQEGGVNTEAFF.

In its sample, this clonotype was seen once. The chain is built from TRBV20-1 and TRBJ2-1; D is possibly TRBD1 or TRBD2 (6 bases each). Per the germline V gene, CDR1 is DFQATT and CDR2 is SNEGSKA (reference sequence). The V gene lost 6 bases and the J gene lost 10 bases, with 22 bases spanning the gap. The CDR3 has 14 amino acids. DNA for the CDR3: TGCAGTGCCGAGGGGGGACGGATGCCCTGGGAGCAGTTCTTC. Translated: CSAEGGRMPWEQFF.

The chain uses TRBV7-9 and TRBJ2-4, with D possibly TRBD2 on 5 matching bases. V was trimmed by 3 bases and J by 13 bases, leaving 19 bases between them. This CDR3 comprises 14 residues. From germline, CDR1 is SEHNR and CDR2 FQNEAQ (reference sequence). This CDR3 reads CASSFMGDTREQYF. The CDR3 DNA reads TGTGCCAGCAGCTTTATGGGTGATACTAGGGAGCAGTACTTC.

This sequence joins TRBV11-1 and TRBJ1-1; unclear D gene. V lost 4 bases and J 0 bases, leaving 9 bases between the germline ends. CDR1 and CDR2 (germline): SGHAT, FQDESV (reference sequence). The CDR3 spans 14 residues. CDR3 residues: CASSSHSLNTEAFF. CDR3 nucleotide sequence: TGTGCCAGCAGCTCACATAGTTTGAACACTGAAGCTTTCTTT.

The J gene is TRBJ1-2, the V gene TRBV5-1; TRBD1 aligns across 9 bases. Losses at the gene ends were 3 bases for V and 5 bases for J; bases not matched to a gene: 14. Germline CDR1 and CDR2: SGHRS and YFSETQ. This CDR3 region has 17 residues. CDR3 bases: TGCGCCAGCAGCTCGCCTACCGGGACAGGGCCTTTATATGGCTACACCTTC. This sequence encodes CASSSPTGTGPLYGYTF.

The rearrangement uses TRBV4-3 and TRBJ2-1, with 8 bases matching TRBD1. With V trimmed by 6 bases and J by 6 bases, 10 bases remained unmatched. There are 15 residues in the CDR3. The V gene's germline CDR1 is LGHNA and CDR2 YSLEER. This CDR3 reads CASSSDRVIVNEQFF. CDR3 nucleotide sequence: TGCGCCAGCAGTTCGGACAGGGTTATTGTCAATGAGCAGTTCTTC.